Each of the 29 T cell receptor beta chains below was sequenced from the same sample in a study of identical twins. MiXCR, run by TCRdb on the 5' RACE reads, gives a single entry per CDR3 protein. The table has hundreds of thousands of distinct CDR3 sequences, over 8.5% seen once. This sample also appeared in a second study, on yellow fever vaccine responses in identical twins.

Sequences were obtained from PBMCs. Receptors originate from a woman aged 18-30 years in good health.

This clonotype turned up a few times. This chain joins TRBV10-3 and TRBJ2-7, with D perhaps matching TRBD1 (6 bases). Germline V gene sequence: CDR1 ENHRY, CDR2 SYGVKD. This CDR3 contains 14 residues. Trimming shortened V by 3 bases and J by 2 bases, and 11 bases separated the two germline ends. The CDR3 loop is CAISETGRAYEQYF. The CDR3, as DNA: TGTGCCATCAGTGAAACAGGGAGAGCCTACGAGCAGTACTTC.

This clonotype was counted a few times. This chain connects TRBV5-6 to TRBJ2-2; D gene unclear. This CDR3 is built from 12 residues. V was clipped by 4 bases and J by 6 bases, with 7 bases between them. Germline assignment: CDR1 SGHDT and CDR2 YYEEEE. The CDR3: CASSPQSGELFF. The CDR3 DNA is TGTGCCAGCAGCCCTCAGTCCGGGGAGCTGTTTTTT.

The rearrangement links TRBV7-9 to TRBJ2-3; TRBD2 aligns across 7 bases. This CDR3 region has 16 residues. Germline assignment: CDR1 SEHNR and CDR2 FQNEAQ (reference sequence). With 5 bases clipped from V and 2 bases from J, the junction kept 10 bases outside the gene matches. The CDR3, as DNA: TGTGCCAGCAGCGAGGGGACTACCCGGACCACAGATACGCAGTATTTT. Amino acid sequence: CASSEGTTRTTDTQYF.

This chain uses TRBV7-9 with TRBJ2-7; D is perhaps TRBD2 (5 bases). V was clipped by 5 bases and J by 2 bases, with 16 bases between them. This CDR3 comprises 15 residues. The germline V gene encodes CDR1 SEHNR and CDR2 FQNEAQ (reference sequence). CDR3 sequence: CASSPPGNRPYEQYF. DNA of the CDR3: TGTGCCAGCAGCCCCCCCGGGAACAGACCCTACGAGCAGTACTTC.

This clonotype occurred a few times. J is TRBJ2-1 and V is TRBV24-1; no reliable D call. The CDR3 is 15 amino acids. V lost 6 bases, J lost 0 bases, and 11 bases lay in between. The V gene's germline CDR1 is KGHDR and CDR2 SFDVKD. This chain's CDR3 is CATSNQASSYNEQFF. Here the CDR3 DNA reads TGTGCCACCAGTAATCAGGCGAGCTCCTACAATGAGCAGTTCTTC.

This clonotype was seen ten or more times. The chain recombines TRBV29-1 with TRBJ2-4; either TRBD1 or TRBD2 may supply D (5 bases each). Germline V gene lookup returns CDR1 SQVTM and CDR2 ANQGSEA. V lost 2 bases and J 9 bases, leaving 14 bases between the germline ends. CDR3 size: 13 residues. The CDR3 spells CSVEKGSRGIQYF. The DNA for the CDR3 is TGCAGCGTTGAAAAGGGGTCGAGGGGCATTCAGTACTTC.

V usage is TRBV2 and J usage is TRBJ1-5; no clear D. The CDR3 totals 13 residues. Germline assignment: CDR1 SNHLY and CDR2 FYNNEI. The germline V and J ends were trimmed by 11 bases and 4 bases, with 15 bases remaining between them. DNA for the CDR3: TGTGCCGGCGGGCCTTCACTTAATCAGCCCCAGCATTTT. Translation: CAGGPSLNQPQHF.

This clonotype was detected ten times or more. The chain uses TRBV20-1 and TRBJ2-5, with 14 nucleotides matching TRBD2. J was trimmed by 1 base and V by 3 bases; bases with no gene match: 7. Germline CDR1 is DFQATT and CDR2 is SNEGSKA (reference sequence). The CDR3 is 17 amino acids. The CDR3 nucleotides read TGCAGTGCTAGCCTCCCCGGACTAGCGGGGGGCCAAGAGACCCAGTACTTC. This encodes CSASLPGLAGGQETQYF.

This clonotype was seen ten or more times. This chain connects TRBV7-9 to TRBJ2-7; 9 bases match TRBD1. Per the germline V gene, CDR1 is SEHNR and CDR2 is FQNEAQ (reference sequence). J lost 3 bases, V lost 2 bases, and 5 bases had no gene match. The CDR3 loop spans 15 amino acids. CDR3 nucleotides: TGTGCCAGCAGCTTATTTGGACAGGGGTTCTACGAGCAGTACTTC. It is translated as CASSLFGQGFYEQYF.

V and J are TRBV3-1 and TRBJ2-2, with D possibly matching TRBD1 (6 bases). Germline assignment: CDR1 LGHDT and CDR2 YNNKEL (reference sequence). This CDR3 comprises 13 residues. V dropped 3 bases and J dropped 6 bases, with 8 bases sitting between them. CDR3 sequence: CASSQHRAGELFF. The DNA of the CDR3 is TGTGCCAGCAGCCAGCACAGGGCCGGGGAGCTGTTTTTT.

This clonotype was counted between two and nine times. V is TRBV3-1 and J is TRBJ2-7; D is unclear. This CDR3 spans 15 amino acids. From germline, CDR1 is LGHDT and CDR2 YNNKEL (reference sequence). V gave up 5 bases and J gave up 0 bases, with 14 bases separating them. The CDR3 sequence: CASSARVYPSYEQYF. CDR3 sequence (DNA): TGTGCCAGCAGCGCCCGGGTCTACCCCTCCTACGAGCAGTACTTC.

Note on this clonotype: This sequence may be a read error, since a much larger clone differs from it by one base. The J gene is TRBJ2-5, the V gene TRBV5-1, with TRBD1 matching 9 bases. The germline CDR1 and CDR2 sequences are SGHRS and YFSETQ. This CDR3 is 13 amino acids long. The CDR3 is CASSGTGYETHYF. CDR3 bases: TGCGCCAGCAGCGGGACAGGGTACGAGACCCATTACTTC.

This clonotype was seen only a few times. The genes are TRBV6-2 or TRBV6-3 and TRBJ2-6; 8 nucleotides agree with TRBD1. Germline assignment: CDR1 MNHEY and CDR2 SVGEGT. The CDR3 is 16 residues long. V was clipped by 7 bases and J by 2 bases; unmatched bases: 7. The CDR3 protein is CASKGQGDAGANVLTF. In nucleotides, the CDR3 is TGTGCCAGCAAAGGACAGGGTGACGCTGGGGCCAACGTCCTGACTTTC.

The sample holds a few counts of this clonotype. The gene calls are TRBV15 and TRBJ2-5, with D unresolved. This CDR3 region has 15 residues. Germline CDR1 is LNHNV and CDR2 is YYDKDF (reference sequence). The V end was cut by 0 bases, the J end by 4 bases, with 12 bases between. This CDR3 is CATSRDLALLETQYF. The CDR3, as DNA: TGTGCCACCAGCAGAGATTTGGCGCTCCTAGAGACCCAGTACTTC.

This clonotype has only a few counts. V and J are TRBV7-9 and TRBJ1-1; 9 positions match TRBD1. The CDR3 has 14 amino acids. CDR1 is SEHNR, CDR2 FQNEAQ, per germline (reference sequence). J was trimmed by 7 bases and V by 6 bases; bases with no gene match: 9. DNA for the CDR3: TGTGCCAGCAGTCGGACAGGGGTGTTTGTTGAAGCTTTCTTT. Amino acid sequence: CASSRTGVFVEAFF.

The sample holds a few counts of this clonotype. This sequence joins TRBV4-1 and TRBJ2-1; 9 bases align to TRBD2. The CDR3 has 16 residues. V shed 2 bases and J 8 bases; nucleotides not matched to a gene: 10. The germline gives CDR1 MGHRA, CDR2 YSYEKL. The CDR3 DNA is TGCGCCAGCAGCCAACAGGGACTAGCTGGTAACGATGAGCAGTTCTTC. Its translation: CASSQQGLAGNDEQFF.

This clonotype appeared a few times. J is TRBJ1-6 and V is TRBV15, with TRBD1 matching over 7 bases. Germline V gene lookup returns CDR1 LNHNV and CDR2 YYDKDF (reference sequence). V gave up 8 bases and J gave up 7 bases; unmatched junction bases: 5. The CDR3 has 13 residues. The CDR3 DNA reads TGTGCCACCCACCGGGACAGCAATTCACCCCTCCACTTT. The encoded protein is CATHRDSNSPLHF.

This clonotype was detected a few times. This rearrangement joins TRBV11-2 to TRBJ2-3; TRBD2 matches at 11 bases. This CDR3 has 17 amino acids. Trimming removed 2 bases from V and 2 bases from J; junction bases left unmatched: 6. CDR1 is SGHAT, CDR2 FQNNGV, per germline. The CDR3 region has the DNA TGTGCCAGCAGCTTAATCTGGACTAGCGGGCTCACAGATACGCAGTATTTT. As protein: CASSLIWTSGLTDTQYF. The variable domain in full, with the rest retrieved from reference TRBV11-2 and TRBJ2-3, is EAGVAQSPRYKIIEKRQSVAFWCNPISGHATLYWYQQILGQGPKLLIQFQNNGVVDDSQLPKDRFSAERLKGVDSTLKIQPAKLEDSAVYLCASSLIWTSGLTDTQYFGPGTRLTVL.

The CDR3 DNA is TGTGCCAGCAGCCAATCATTAGCGGGGGCCTACAATGAGCAGTTCTTC. Protein product: CASSQSLAGAYNEQFF. The genes are TRBV3-1 and TRBJ2-1; 9 nucleotides align to TRBD2. Germline V CDR1 and CDR2: LGHDT, YNNKEL (reference sequence). The V segment lost 2 bases and the J segment 2 bases; nucleotides outside the gene matches: 4. The CDR3 consists of 16 residues.

This clonotype has a handful of counts. This CDR3 reads CSAVPGQGLGYTF. The CDR3 coding sequence is TGCAGTGCCGTTCCGGGACAGGGGCTTGGCTACACCTTC. The J gene is TRBJ1-2, the V gene TRBV20-1; 10 positions agree with TRBD1. V was clipped by 6 bases and J by 7 bases; unmatched bases: 8. The CDR3 is 13 residues long. CDR1 and CDR2 (germline): DFQATT, SNEGSKA (reference sequence).

V is TRBV27 and J is TRBJ2-7; perhaps TRBD1 as D (6 bases). This CDR3 has 15 residues. V lost 1 base, J lost 6 bases, and 16 bases lay in between. Germline V CDR1 and CDR2: MNHEY, SMNVEV (reference sequence). The CDR3 DNA reads as TGTGCCAGCAGTTTATATGGCAGGGGTCAGGGCGAGCAGTACTTC. Translation gives CASSLYGRGQGEQYF.

This chain joins TRBV5-1 and TRBJ2-1, with TRBD1 as a possible D gene (5 bases). CDR1 SGHRS and CDR2 YFSETQ come from the germline V gene. V was clipped by 2 bases and J by 9 bases, with 18 bases between them. This CDR3 is built from 15 residues. The DNA of the CDR3 is TGCGCCAGCAGCTTCTCCCAGACAGTTAAGGTTGAGCAGTTCTTC. It specifies CASSFSQTVKVEQFF.

There are many counts of this clonotype. The genes are TRBV4-2 and TRBJ2-1, with D possibly matching TRBD2 (5 bases). There are 15 residues in the CDR3. Deletions cut 6 bases from V and 1 base from J, with 13 bases between. Germline lookup yields CDR1 LGHNA and CDR2 YNFKEQ. This chain's CDR3 is CASRNGEASYNEQFF. The CDR3 DNA reads TGTGCCAGCAGGAACGGGGAAGCGTCCTACAATGAGCAGTTCTTC.

The rearrangement joins TRBV11-2 to TRBJ2-1; D might be TRBD2 (5 bases). V lost 0 bases and J 10 bases, leaving 10 bases between the germline ends. Germline loops: CDR1 SGHAT, CDR2 FQNNGV. This CDR3 spans 13 amino acids. CDR3 sequence: CASSLESGREQFF. Written as DNA, the CDR3 is TGTGCCAGCAGCTTAGAAAGCGGAAGGGAGCAGTTCTTC.

The chain carries TRBV25-1 and TRBJ2-3; weak D call: TRBD2 (5 bases). CDR3 length: 14 amino acids. Per germline, CDR1 MGHDK and CDR2 SYGVNS. V was shortened by 8 bases and J by 4 bases, with 16 bases between the two germline ends. CDR3 sequence (DNA): TGTGCCAGCGCGGACTCGTTGGTAGCAGATACGCAGTATTTT. This codes for CASADSLVADTQYF.

This clonotype was counted only a few times. The chain employs TRBV6-1 and TRBJ1-5, with D hard to call. The germline V and J ends were trimmed by 6 bases and 3 bases, with 12 bases remaining between them. CDR3 length: 14 amino acids. Germline loops: CDR1 MNHNS, CDR2 SASEGT. CDR3 sequence: CASSPVIDNQPQHF. DNA of the CDR3: TGTGCCAGCAGCCCCGTCATCGACAATCAGCCCCAGCATTTT.

This clonotype has only a few counts. J is TRBJ2-3 and V is TRBV27, with 9 bases aligning to TRBD1. The CDR3 has 16 amino acids. The germline V gene encodes CDR1 MNHEY and CDR2 SMNVEV (reference sequence). The ends lost 3 bases at V and 4 bases at J; junction bases unmatched: 8. CDR3 bases: TGTGCCAGCAGTTTGACGCCGGGACAGGGTGCAGATACGCAGTATTTT. Amino acids: CASSLTPGQGADTQYF.

The V gene is TRBV9, the J gene TRBJ2-1; the D is unclear. The CDR3 covers 15 residues. Trimming took off 3 bases at V and 0 bases at J, with 10 bases between the two ends. Looked up from germline, CDR1 is SGDLS and CDR2 is YYNGEE. CDR3 nucleotide sequence: TGTGCCAGCAGCGGACATTCCAGCTCCTACAATGAGCAGTTCTTC. Translation gives CASSGHSSSYNEQFF. Combining the CDR3 with reference TRBV9 and TRBJ2-1 gives the whole variable domain DSGVTQTPKHLITATGQRVTLRCSPRSGDLSVYWYQQSLDQGLQFLIQYYNGEERAKGNILERFSAQQFPDLHSELNLSSLELGDSALYFCASSGHSSSYNEQFFGPGTRLTVL.

V usage is TRBV29-1 and J usage is TRBJ2-1, with 10 bases matching TRBD2. CDR1 is SQVTM and CDR2 is ANQGSEA in the germline V gene. V dropped 4 bases and J dropped 8; count of bases not matched to a gene: 8. The CDR3 extends over 14 amino acids. In DNA, the CDR3 is TGCAGCGTTGTGACGGCTAGCGGGGGCGATGAGCAGTTCTTC. This codes for CSVVTASGGDEQFF.